These 7 T cell receptor beta chains share one sample of origin, sequenced in a study of T cells in tumors after PD-1 blockade. Using immunoSEQ multiplex PCR, the repertoire was profiled, and TCRdb retains in-frame clones only, with some absent. This table has under 6,500 clones, about four fifths appearing once. Sample: PBMCs, taken after anti-PD-1 therapy. These receptors came from a human donor with advanced basal cell or squamous cell carcinoma (not recorded which).

V is TRBV7-2 and J is TRBJ1-3, with 9 bases that match TRBD1. Germline assignment: CDR1 SGHTA and CDR2 FQGNSA. V trimming: 4 bases; J trimming: 4 bases; junction bases outside the gene matches: 5. The CDR3 is 15 residues long. CDR3 sequence: CASSYGTGKGNTIYF. The CDR3 DNA reads TGTGCCAGCAGCTACGGGACAGGGAAAGGAAACACCATATATTTT.

The gene calls are TRBV6-2 or TRBV6-3 and TRBJ1-1; a weak D match, TRBD1 (5 bases). The germline V gene encodes CDR1 MNHEY and CDR2 SVGEGT. This CDR3 is built from 15 residues. Trimming cost V 0 bases and J 5 bases, with 13 bases left between them. The CDR3 reads CASSYSSRAMTEAFF. CDR3 coding DNA: TGTGCCAGCAGTTACTCAAGCAGGGCGATGACTGAAGCTTTCTTT.

This chain links TRBV9 with TRBJ1-3; a weak D match, TRBD1 (5 bases). The CDR3 extends over 12 amino acids. The V and J ends lost 4 bases and 7 bases respectively, with 9 bases between them. The germline CDR1 and CDR2 sequences are SGDLS and YYNGEE. The CDR3 reads CASSYGGNTIYF. DNA of the CDR3: TGTGCCAGCAGCTATGGGGGTAACACCATATATTTT.

This clone has only one observation. The gene calls are TRBV7-9 and TRBJ1-2; TRBD1 might be the D (5 bases). Germline lookup yields CDR1 SEHNR and CDR2 FQNEAQ (reference sequence). The CDR3 totals 15 residues. Trimming pared 5 bases from V and 12 bases from J, leaving 25 bases between. This CDR3 is CASSQGRDPITSDTF. The CDR3 DNA sequence: TGTGCCAGCAGCCAGGGCCGGGACCCTATCACATCCGACACCTTC.

The CDR3 DNA follows: TGTGCCAGCAGCGTCCTTAATCAGCCCCAGCATTTT. This codes for CASSVLNQPQHF. The chain employs TRBV5-6 and TRBJ1-5; D not resolved. Germline values: CDR1 SGHDT, CDR2 YYEEEE. This CDR3 comprises 12 residues. The V end was cut by 4 bases, the J end by 4 bases, with 6 bases between.

The CDR3 bases are TGTGCCAGCAGCCGGGTGGGGTTGAACACTGAAGCTTTCTTT. This sequence encodes CASSRVGLNTEAFF. This chain joins TRBV3-1 (or the pseudogene TRBV3-2) and TRBJ1-1, with no clear D. Germline V gives CDR1 LGHDT, CDR2 YNNKEL (reference sequence). This CDR3 is built from 14 residues. V shed 4 bases and J shed 0 bases, with 9 bases lying between them.

The chain combines TRBV10-3 with TRBJ2-1; D is perhaps TRBD2 (6 bases). In germline, CDR1 is ENHRY, CDR2 SYGVKD. The CDR3 is 14 amino acids. V lost 2 bases, J lost 9 bases, and 14 bases lay in between. The DNA of the CDR3 is TGTGCCATCAGTGAGCGAGGAGGGCGGGGTGAGCAGTTCTTC. Translating it yields CAISERGGRGEQFF.